This T cell receptor beta chain was sequenced for a study of shared clonotypes between healthy human individuals. V lost 4 bases, J lost 5 bases, and 23 bases lay in between. The CDR3 loop spans 17 amino acids. From germline, CDR1 is LGHNA and CDR2 YSLEER. Libraries were prepared by immunoSEQ multiplex PCR; TCRdb keeps only in-frame clonotypes and omits some of them. Of 800,000 or so clones listed, about 96% are singletons. About this clone itself: Its antigen remains unidentified.

Naive-designated CD8 cells lacked CD45RO, were positively enriched for CCR7, and omitted terminally differentiated effector memory CD45RA+ cells. Findings and caveats of the study: It was the non-shared clonotypes that had lower generation probabilities than clonotypes shared by all four donors. Sampling was confined to blood; repertoires within tissues likely differ. Across several donors, naive CD4 shared roughly 5.2%, naive CD8 around 4%, memory CD4 approximately 2.5%, memory CD8 under 0.5%. Relative to memory subsets, naive subsets generally showed larger estimated richness.

The chain combines TRBV4-3 with TRBJ2-5; D could derive from TRBD1 or TRBD2 (6 bases each). The source of this sequence is a man aged 25 to 40 in good health. Material: naive CD8+ T cells sorted from blood. The CDR3 DNA is TGCGCCAGCAGCCCCCGACAGGCCTCAGTAGGAGGGGAGACCCAGTACTTC. It translates to CASSPRQASVGGETQYF.